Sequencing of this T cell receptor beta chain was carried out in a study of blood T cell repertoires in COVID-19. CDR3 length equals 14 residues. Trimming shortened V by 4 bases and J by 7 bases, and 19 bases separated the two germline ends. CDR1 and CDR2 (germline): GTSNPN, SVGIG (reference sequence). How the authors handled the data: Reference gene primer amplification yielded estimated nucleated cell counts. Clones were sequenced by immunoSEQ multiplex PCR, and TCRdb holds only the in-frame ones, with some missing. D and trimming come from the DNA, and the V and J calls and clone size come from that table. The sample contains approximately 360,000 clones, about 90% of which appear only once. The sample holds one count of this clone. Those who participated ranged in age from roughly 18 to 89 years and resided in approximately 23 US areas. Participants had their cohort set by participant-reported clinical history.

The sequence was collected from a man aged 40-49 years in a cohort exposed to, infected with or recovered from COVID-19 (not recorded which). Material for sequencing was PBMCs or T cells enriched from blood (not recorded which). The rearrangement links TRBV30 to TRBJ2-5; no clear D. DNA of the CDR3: TGTGCCTGGACCCAAACTCGGCGTCCGGGGACCCAGTACTTC. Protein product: CAWTQTRRPGTQYF.